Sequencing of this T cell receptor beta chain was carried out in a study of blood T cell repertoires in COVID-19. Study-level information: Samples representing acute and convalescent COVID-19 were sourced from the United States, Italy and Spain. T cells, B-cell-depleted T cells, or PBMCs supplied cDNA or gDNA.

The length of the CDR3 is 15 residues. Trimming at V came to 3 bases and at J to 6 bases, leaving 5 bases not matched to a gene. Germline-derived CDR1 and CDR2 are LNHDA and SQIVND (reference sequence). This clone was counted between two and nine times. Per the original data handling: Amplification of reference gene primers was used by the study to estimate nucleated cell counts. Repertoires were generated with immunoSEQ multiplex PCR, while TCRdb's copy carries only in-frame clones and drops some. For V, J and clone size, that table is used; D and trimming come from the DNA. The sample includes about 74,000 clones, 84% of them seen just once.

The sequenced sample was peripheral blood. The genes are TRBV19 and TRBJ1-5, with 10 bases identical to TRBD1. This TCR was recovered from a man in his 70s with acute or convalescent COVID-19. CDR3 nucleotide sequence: TGTGCCAGTAGTATTAGACAGGGGGCTGGTCAGCCCCAGCATTTT. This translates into CASSIRQGAGQPQHF. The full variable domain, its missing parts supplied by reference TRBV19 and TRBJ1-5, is DGGITQSPKYLFRKEGQNVTLSCEQNLNHDAMYWYRQDPGQGLRLIYYSQIVNDFQKGDIAEGYSVSREKKESFPLTVTSAQKNPTAFYLCASSIRQGAGQPQHFGDGTRLSIL.